The T cell receptor (beta chain) under discussion was sequenced for a study of control samples from healthy donors and cancer patients. CDR1 is KGHDR, CDR2 SFDVKD, per germline. The CDR3 is 15 amino acids. V dropped 2 bases and J dropped 0 bases, with 7 bases sitting between them. This table comes from immunoSEQ multiplex PCR, and its TCRdb copy is limited to in-frame clones, with some not included. The sample has some 120,000 clones; about nine tenths are singletons. The V and J genes are TRBV24-1 and TRBJ2-1, with unresolved D. The sample taken for sequencing was blood. The clonotype originates from a man aged 35 to 55 in good health. The CDR3 DNA reads as TGTGCCACCAGTGATTCAAAGAGCTCCTACAATGAGCAGTTCTTC. It translates to CATSDSKSSYNEQFF.